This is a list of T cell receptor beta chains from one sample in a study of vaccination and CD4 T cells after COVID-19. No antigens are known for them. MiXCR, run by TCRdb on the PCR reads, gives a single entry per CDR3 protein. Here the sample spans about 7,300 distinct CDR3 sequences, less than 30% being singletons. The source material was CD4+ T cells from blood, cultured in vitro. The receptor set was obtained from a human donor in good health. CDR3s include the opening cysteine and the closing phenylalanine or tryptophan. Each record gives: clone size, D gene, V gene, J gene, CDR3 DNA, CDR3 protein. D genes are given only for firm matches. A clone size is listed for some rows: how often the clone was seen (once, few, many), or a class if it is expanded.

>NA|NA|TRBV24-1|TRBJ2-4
TGTGCCACCAGTGATTTTCCCCCCCGGGTGCAGTACTTC
CATSDFPPRVQYF
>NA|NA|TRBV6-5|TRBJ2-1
TGTGCCAGCAGTTACTTGTCAGGGCGGTCCTACAATGAGCAGTTCTTC
CASSYLSGRSYNEQFF
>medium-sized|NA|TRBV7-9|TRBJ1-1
TGTGCCAGCAGCCCACAGGGACTGAACACTGAAGCTTTCTTT
CASSPQGLNTEAFF
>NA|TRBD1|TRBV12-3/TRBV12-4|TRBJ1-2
TGTGCCAGCAGTCAGACAGGGAGCTATGGCTACACCTTC
CASSQTGSYGYTF
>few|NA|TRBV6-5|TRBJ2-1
TGTGCCAGCAGTTACTCCCCCCTACTCTCCTACAATGAGCAGTTCTTC
CASSYSPLLSYNEQFF
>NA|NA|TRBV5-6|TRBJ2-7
TGTGCCAGCAGCTTACAATACGAGCAGTACTTC
CASSLQYEQYF
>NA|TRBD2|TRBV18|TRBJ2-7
TGTGCCAGCTCACCCCCGGGACAGGGGTCGTTCAGGACTAGCGGGGGCCACGAGCAGTACTTC
CASSPPGQGSFRTSGGHEQYF
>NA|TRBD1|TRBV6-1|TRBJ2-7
TGTGCCAGCAGAGACGGGACAGGAAAATACGAGCAGTACTTC
CASRDGTGKYEQYF
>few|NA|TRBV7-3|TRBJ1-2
TGTGCCAGCAGTTCACGAAGCGGCGACTATGGCTACACCTTC
CASSSRSGDYGYTF
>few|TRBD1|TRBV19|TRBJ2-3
TGTGCCAGTAGTAACAGGGGGCTGGGAGATACGCAGTATTTT
CASSNRGLGDTQYF
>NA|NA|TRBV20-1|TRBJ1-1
TGCAGTGCTAGAGCAACGGGGACTGAAGCTTTCTTT
CSARATGTEAFF
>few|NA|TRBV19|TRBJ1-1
TGTGCCAGTAGTATCAGACAGACGGGGACTGAAGCTTTCTTT
CASSIRQTGTEAFF
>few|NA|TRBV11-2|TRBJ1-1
TGTGCCAGCAGCTCATCAGGGTACTGGAACACTGAAGCTTTCTTT
CASSSSGYWNTEAFF
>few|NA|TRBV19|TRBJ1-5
TGTGCCAGTCAAACGAGCAGGGGTGCCCAGCCCCAGCATTTT
CASQTSRGAQPQHF
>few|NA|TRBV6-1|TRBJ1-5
TGTGCCAGCAGTGAAGAGTTAGGAGGGGGACAGCCCCAGCATTTT
CASSEELGGGQPQHF
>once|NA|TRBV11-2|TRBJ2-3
TGTGCCAGCAGCCGACGGCTCGGTATGCAGTATTTT
CASSRRLGMQYF
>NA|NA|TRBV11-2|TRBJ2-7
TGTGCCAGCAGCCTATCTGGACAGCTCGACGAGCAGTACTTC
CASSLSGQLDEQYF
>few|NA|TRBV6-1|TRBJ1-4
TGTGCCAGCAGTGAAGGCCAGCAGGAAAAACTGTTTTTT
CASSEGQQEKLFF
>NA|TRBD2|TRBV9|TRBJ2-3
TGTGCCAGCAGCCAGCGGGGGGGCGGTTATGCAGATACGCAGTATTTT
CASSQRGGGYADTQYF
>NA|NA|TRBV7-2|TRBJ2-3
TGTGCCAGCAGCTTCTGGTCTTGGGAATACACAGATACGCAGTATTTT
CASSFWSWEYTDTQYF
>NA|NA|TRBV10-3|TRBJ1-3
TGTGCCATCAGTTCCCCGGGAAACACCATATATTTT
CAISSPGNTIYF
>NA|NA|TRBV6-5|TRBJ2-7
TGTGCCAGCAGTTACTCCGGGTTCACCTACGAGCAGTACTTC
CASSYSGFTYEQYF
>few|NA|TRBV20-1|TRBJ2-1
TGCAGTGCGCCACCCGGCGGGGAGACATATGAGCAGTTCTTC
CSAPPGGETYEQFF
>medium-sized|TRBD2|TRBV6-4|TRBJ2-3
TGTGCCAGCAGTGGGACTAGCGGGGCAGATACGCAGTATTTT
CASSGTSGADTQYF
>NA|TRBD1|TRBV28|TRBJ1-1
TGTGCCAGCACTTCGGGACAGTTGAACACTGAAGCTTTCTTT
CASTSGQLNTEAFF
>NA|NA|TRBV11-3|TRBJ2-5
TGTGCCAGCAGCCAACAGGGCGGTGAGACCCAGTACTTC
CASSQQGGETQYF
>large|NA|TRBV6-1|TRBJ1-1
TGTGCCAGCAGTGAAGGCCTCAGGGGAGAAGCTTTCTTT
CASSEGLRGEAFF
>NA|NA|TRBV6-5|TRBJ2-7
TGTGCCAGCAGTTATGACAGTCTCTCCTACGAGCAGTACTTC
CASSYDSLSYEQYF
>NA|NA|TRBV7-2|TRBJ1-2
TGTGCCAGCAGCTTCCGGGACTTATACACCTTC
CASSFRDLYTF
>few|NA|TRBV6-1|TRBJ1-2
TGTGCCAGCAGTGACCGACGGAATGGCTACACCTTC
CASSDRRNGYTF
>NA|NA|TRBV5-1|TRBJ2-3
TGCGCCAGCAGGTCAGGGAGCACAGATACGCAGTATTTT
CASRSGSTDTQYF
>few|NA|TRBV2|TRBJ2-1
TGTGCCTCAGGGGGGGCGGGCTCCTACAATGAGCAGTTCTTC
CASGGAGSYNEQFF
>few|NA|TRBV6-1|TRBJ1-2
TGTGCCACGCGTGAGAACTATGGCTACACCTTC
CATRENYGYTF
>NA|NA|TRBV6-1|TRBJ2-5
TGTGCCAGCAGTGGGACCCCGGGGGAGACCCAGTACTTC
CASSGTPGETQYF
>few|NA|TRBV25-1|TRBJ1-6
TGTGCCAGCAACTCGCTCCAGGGGAATTCACCCCTCCACTTT
CASNSLQGNSPLHF
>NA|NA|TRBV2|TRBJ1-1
TGTGCCAGCAGTGATTGGACAGTGCCTTTCTTT
CASSDWTVPFF